One sample yielded the 19 T cell receptor beta chains listed below, sequenced in a study of blood T cell repertoires in COVID-19. Repertoires were generated with immunoSEQ multiplex PCR, while TCRdb's copy carries only in-frame clones and drops some. The sample comprises 110,000 or so clones, approximately 90% of which are singletons, and 8.4% rests with the top ten. What was sequenced was peripheral blood. These receptors were obtained from a woman between 70 and 85 years old who had recovered from COVID-19.

This sequence joins TRBV12-3 or TRBV12-4 and TRBJ1-5, with no clear D. The length of the CDR3 is 13 residues. The V end lost 6 bases, the J end lost 4 bases, and 10 bases lay between the germline ends. In nucleotides, the CDR3 is TGTGCCAGCAGCTTCACAGAAAATCAGCCCCAGCATTTT. Encoded protein: CASSFTENQPQHF.

This chain connects TRBV9 to TRBJ2-1; the D gene is possibly TRBD1 (5 bases). The V gene's germline CDR1 is SGDLS and CDR2 YYNGEE. The CDR3 loop spans 14 amino acids. V lost 7 bases and J lost 0, with 11 bases in between. CDR3 amino acids: CASSKGNSYNEQFF. CDR3 DNA sequence: TGTGCCAGCTCCAAGGGGAACTCCTACAATGAGCAGTTCTTC.

CDR3 bases: TGTGCCAGTAGTACCGGGACAGGGTATGGCTACACCTTC. Residues: CASSTGTGYGYTF. The V and J genes are TRBV19 and TRBJ1-2; 9 nucleotides agree with TRBD1. The germline V gene encodes CDR1 LNHDA and CDR2 SQIVND (reference sequence). The CDR3 runs 13 residues. V shed 4 bases and J 5 bases; nucleotides not matched to a gene: 2.

The V call is TRBV7-9, the J call TRBJ1-6, with 9 bases lining up with TRBD1. CDR3 length equals 16 residues. Germline-derived CDR1 and CDR2 are SEHNR and FQNEAQ (reference sequence). J gave up 8 bases and V 4 bases, and 9 bases lay outside the gene matches. CDR3 DNA sequence: TGTGCCAGCAGCTCAACCGACAGGGGGTGGTATTCACCCCTCCACTTT. This translates into CASSSTDRGWYSPLHF.

V gene TRBV28 combines with J gene TRBJ1-1; D unresolved. CDR1 and CDR2 (germline): MDHEN, SYDVKM. V lost 5 bases, J lost 0 bases, and 10 bases lay in between. The CDR3 length is 14 residues. The CDR3 nucleotides are TGTGCCAGCAGTAGGTCAGACATGAACACTGAAGCTTTCTTT. Its protein product is CASSRSDMNTEAFF.

The CDR3 protein is CAWSPGNSPLHF. The CDR3 DNA reads TGTGCCTGGAGCCCGGGGAATTCACCCCTCCACTTT. The chain combines TRBV30 with TRBJ1-6; D not resolved. The CDR3 totals 12 residues. Germline-derived CDR1 and CDR2 are GTSNPN and SVGIG (reference sequence). V was cut by 3 bases and J by 7 bases, with 7 bases left in between.

The V gene is TRBV14, the J gene TRBJ2-3, with a possible D match to TRBD1 (5 bases). The germline V gene encodes CDR1 SGHDN and CDR2 FVKESK. The ends were cut back, 2 bases at V and 2 bases at J, with 8 bases in the middle. The CDR3 length is 14 residues. The CDR3 region is CASSQWGLTDTQYF. DNA of the CDR3: TGTGCCAGCAGCCAATGGGGCCTCACAGATACGCAGTATTTT.

J is TRBJ2-1 and V is TRBV11-3, with D perhaps TRBD1 (6 bases). Trimming left V 2 bases short and J 2 bases short, with 13 bases between. The CDR3 is made up of 16 amino acids. The germline gives CDR1 SGHNT, CDR2 YENEEA. In DNA, the CDR3 is TGTGCCAGCAGCTTATGGCAGGGGCCACCCTACAATGAGCAGTTCTTC. Its protein product is CASSLWQGPPYNEQFF. Based on the CDR3 plus reference TRBV11-3 and TRBJ2-1, the full variable domain is EAGVVQSPRYKIIEKKQPVAFWCNPISGHNTLYWYLQNLGQGPELLIRYENEEAVDDSQLPKDRFSAERLKGVDSTLKIQPAELGDSAVYLCASSLWQGPPYNEQFFGPGTRLTVL.

This sequence joins TRBV30 and TRBJ2-4; possible D gene TRBD1, 6 bases. The CDR3 consists of 16 residues. In germline, CDR1 is GTSNPN, CDR2 SVGIG (reference sequence). Trimming stripped 5 bases from V and 0 bases from J, with 17 bases between. CDR3 nucleotides: TGTGCCTGGGGCATAGGACAGCTACTAGCCAAAAACATTCAGTACTTC. Translating it yields CAWGIGQLLAKNIQYF.

V usage is TRBV7-9 and J usage is TRBJ2-3; no firm D call. The CDR3 is 16 residues long. Trimming shortened V by 0 bases and J by 0 bases, and 10 bases separated the two germline ends. Germline V gene sequence: CDR1 SEHNR, CDR2 FQNEAQ (reference sequence). In DNA, the CDR3 is TGTGCCAGCAGCTTAGCGGCATCCCCGAGCACAGATACGCAGTATTTT. Amino acids: CASSLAASPSTDTQYF.

The chain employs TRBV7-2 and TRBJ2-7, with no clear D. V dropped 3 bases and J dropped 6 bases, with 9 bases sitting between them. Germline V gene sequence: CDR1 SGHTA, CDR2 FQGNSA. The CDR3 covers 12 residues. The CDR3 reads CASSFTTSEQYF. The CDR3 DNA is TGTGCCAGCAGCTTTACCACGAGCGAGCAGTACTTC.

The rearrangement links TRBV6-6 to TRBJ2-1; the D gene is possibly TRBD2 (5 bases). CDR1 and CDR2 from the germline V gene are MNHNY and SVGAGI (reference sequence). The germline V and J ends were trimmed by 8 bases and 2 bases, with 16 bases remaining between them. The CDR3 contains 15 residues. Here the CDR3 DNA reads TGTGCCAGCCAACTAGGGCAGGAGCCCTACAATGAGCAGTTCTTC. This sequence encodes CASQLGQEPYNEQFF.

This clone was seen a few times. The genes are TRBV11-2 and TRBJ1-3, with a tentative D call TRBD1 (5 bases). The CDR3 contains 14 residues. CDR1 and CDR2 from the germline V gene are SGHAT and FQNNGV. The V gene lost 1 base and the J gene lost 3 bases, with 7 bases spanning the gap. CDR3 amino acids: CASSLVRDGNTIYF. The CDR3 DNA reads as TGTGCCAGCAGCTTAGTCAGGGATGGAAACACCATATATTTT.

The V and J genes are TRBV4-3 and TRBJ2-5; D is unresolved. V shed 1 base and J shed 4 bases, with 7 bases lying between them. The CDR3 sequence is 13 residues long. In germline, CDR1 is LGHNA, CDR2 YSLEER. The DNA of the CDR3 is TGCGCCAGCAGCCAAGGAGGTCGAGAGACCCAGTACTTC. Amino acid sequence: CASSQGGRETQYF.

This clone was seen only once. This chain connects TRBV24-1 to TRBJ2-1, with TRBD2 as a possible D gene (7 bases). The V end was cut by 4 bases, the J end by 8 bases, with 20 bases between. The CDR3 is 16 amino acids. Germline CDR1 is KGHDR and CDR2 is SFDVKD. The CDR3 nucleotides read TGTGCCACCAGTGACATACAGGTATCGGGGGGCGATGAGCAGTTCTTC. The encoded protein is CATSDIQVSGGDEQFF.

The gene calls are TRBV29-1 and TRBJ1-4, with TRBD1 matching over 7 bases. The germline CDR1 and CDR2 sequences are SQVTM and ANQGSEA. The CDR3 runs 15 residues. Trimming at V came to 7 bases and at J to 4 bases, leaving 12 bases not matched to a gene. The CDR3 DNA follows: TGCAGCGCCCTATTCAGGGGGGCTTATAATGAAAAACTGTTTTTT. Encoded protein: CSALFRGAYNEKLFF.

The chain employs TRBV4-3 and TRBJ2-3; 10 nucleotides match TRBD1. This CDR3 has 15 residues. V lost 1 base to trimming and J lost 6 bases; unmatched junction nucleotides: 4. Germline V gene sequence: CDR1 LGHNA, CDR2 YSLEER. CDR3 amino acids: CASSQVGTGVDTQYF. CDR3 bases: TGCGCCAGCAGCCAAGTAGGGACAGGGGTGGATACGCAGTATTTT.

The chain carries TRBV2 and TRBJ2-3, with 8 bases fitting TRBD2. Per germline, CDR1 SNHLY and CDR2 FYNNEI. CDR3 length equals 12 residues. The V gene end was trimmed by 4 bases and the J gene end by 13 bases; junction bases not matched to a gene: 7. CDR3 DNA sequence: TGTGCCAGCAGTGTTTATAGAGCGGGAGAGTATTTT. Protein sequence: CASSVYRAGEYF.

The chain employs TRBV6-6 and TRBJ1-2; 11 bases match TRBD1. Germline loops: CDR1 MNHNY, CDR2 SVGAGI (reference sequence). The V and J ends lost 4 bases and 7 bases, in that order; junction bases with no gene match: 8. The length of the CDR3 is 15 residues. The CDR3 region is CASSSGQGAVSGYTF. The CDR3 DNA is TGTGCCAGCAGTTCCGGACAGGGGGCGGTGAGTGGCTACACCTTC.